This TCR beta chain was captured in a study of T cells in Graves' hyperthyroidism and ophthalmopathy. Study-wide results and limits: Most expanded thyroid clonotypes above 0.001 recurred in blood.

Amplification yielded TCR beta CDR3 regions, with RNA transcripts as the source. HTBI primers were used for first-round RT-PCR of the TCR CDR3. One entry per CDR3 protein, called by TCRdb with MiXCR from the multiplex PCR reads. Among a few hundred thousand distinct CDR3 sequences listed, about 13% were seen once. This clonotype was seen at least ten times. No antigen is known for it. This CDR3 contains 12 residues. The germline V gene encodes CDR1 MDHEN and CDR2 SYDVKM. Trimming shortened V by 10 bases and J by 3 bases, and 10 bases separated the two germline ends. Material for sequencing was blood. This sequence joins TRBV28 and TRBJ2-1; D is uncertain. The origin of this receptor is a woman between 18 and 29 years old with Graves' hyperthyroidism. CDR3 loop: CAIGSFYNEQFF. As DNA, the CDR3 is TGTGCCATCGGATCCTTCTACAATGAGCAGTTCTTC.